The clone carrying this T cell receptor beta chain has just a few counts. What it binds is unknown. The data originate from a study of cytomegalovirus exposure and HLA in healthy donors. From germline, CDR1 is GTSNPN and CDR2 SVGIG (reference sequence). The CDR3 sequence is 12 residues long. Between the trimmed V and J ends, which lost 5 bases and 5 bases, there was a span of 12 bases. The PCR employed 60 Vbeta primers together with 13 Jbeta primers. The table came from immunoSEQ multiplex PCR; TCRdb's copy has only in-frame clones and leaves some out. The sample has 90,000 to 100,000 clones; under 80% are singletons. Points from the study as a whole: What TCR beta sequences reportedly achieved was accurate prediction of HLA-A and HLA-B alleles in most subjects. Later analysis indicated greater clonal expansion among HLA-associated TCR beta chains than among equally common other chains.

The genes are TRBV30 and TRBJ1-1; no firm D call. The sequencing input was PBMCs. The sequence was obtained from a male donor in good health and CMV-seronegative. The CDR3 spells CAWAEELTEAFF. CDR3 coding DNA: TGTGCCTGGGCGGAGGAATTAACTGAAGCTTTCTTT.